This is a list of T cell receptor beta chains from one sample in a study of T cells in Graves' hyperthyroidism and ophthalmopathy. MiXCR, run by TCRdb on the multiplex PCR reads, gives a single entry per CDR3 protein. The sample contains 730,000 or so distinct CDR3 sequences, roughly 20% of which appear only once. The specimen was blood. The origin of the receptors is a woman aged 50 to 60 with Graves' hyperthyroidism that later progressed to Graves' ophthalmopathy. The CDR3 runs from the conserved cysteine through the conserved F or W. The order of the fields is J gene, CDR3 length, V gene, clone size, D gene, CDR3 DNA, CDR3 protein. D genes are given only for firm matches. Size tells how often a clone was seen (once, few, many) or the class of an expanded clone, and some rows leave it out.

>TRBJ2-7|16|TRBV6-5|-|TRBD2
TGTGCCAGCAGTTACGGCGCGCCGGGACTAGCCTACGAGCAGTACTTC
CASSYGAPGLAYEQYF
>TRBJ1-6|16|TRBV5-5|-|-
TGTGCCAGCAGCTTGGCCGCAGTAACACGGGGTTCACCCCTCCACTTT
CASSLAAVTRGSPLHF
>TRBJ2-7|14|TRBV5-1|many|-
TGCGCCAGCAGCTTGGCCCCGAGCTCCTACGAGCAGTACTTC
CASSLAPSSYEQYF
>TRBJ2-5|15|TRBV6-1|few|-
TGTGCCAGCAGACGACACGTACAGGGCGGGGAGACCCAGTACTTC
CASRRHVQGGETQYF
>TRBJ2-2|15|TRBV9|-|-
TGTGCCAGCAGCGTAGGGTGGCAGTACACCGGGGAGCTGTTTTTT
CASSVGWQYTGELFF
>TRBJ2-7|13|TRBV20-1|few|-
TGCAGTGCTACAGGGGCTCCAAGCTACGAGCAGTACTTC
CSATGAPSYEQYF
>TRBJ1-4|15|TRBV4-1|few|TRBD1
TGCGCCAGCAGCCAGCCGGGACAGGGGAGTGAAAAACTGTTTTTT
CASSQPGQGSEKLFF
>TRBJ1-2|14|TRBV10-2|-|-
TGCGCCAGCAGTGAGCAGGGTTTATCTTATGGCTACACCTTC
CASSEQGLSYGYTF
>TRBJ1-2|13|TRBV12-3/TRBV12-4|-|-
TGTGCCAGCAGTGACAGGTTACACTATGGCTACACCTTC
CASSDRLHYGYTF
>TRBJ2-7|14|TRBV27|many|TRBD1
TGTGCCAGCAGTCGACAGGGTCTGCACTACGAGCAGTACTTC
CASSRQGLHYEQYF
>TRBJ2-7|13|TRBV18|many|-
TGTGCCAGCTCACCAATCAGGTTACACGAGCAGTACTTC
CASSPIRLHEQYF
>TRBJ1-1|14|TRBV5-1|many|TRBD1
TGCGCCAGCAGCTCCCTCGGACAGGGGGTCGACGCTTTCTTT
CASSSLGQGVDAFF
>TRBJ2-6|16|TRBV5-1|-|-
TGCGCCAGCAGCTTGGACGGGTCGGCTGGGGCCAACGTCCTGACTTTC
CASSLDGSAGANVLTF
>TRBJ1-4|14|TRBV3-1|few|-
TGTGCCAGCAGCCAAACGACGGGTGGTGAAAAACTGTTTTTT
CASSQTTGGEKLFF
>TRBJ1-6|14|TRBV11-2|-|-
TGTGCCAGCAGCTTAGCGCGGGGGACTTCACCCCTCCACTTT
CASSLARGTSPLHF
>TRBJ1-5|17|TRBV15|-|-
TGTGCCACCAGCAGAGAGAGAGTGGGGGGGGGCAATCAGCCCCAGCATTTT
CATSRERVGGGNQPQHF
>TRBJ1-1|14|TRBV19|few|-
TGTGCCAGTAGGCTGACAGGCTTTAACACTGAAGCTTTCTTT
CASRLTGFNTEAFF
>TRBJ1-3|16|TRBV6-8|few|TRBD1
TGTGCCAGCAGCCCGGGACAGGAACAACAGGGAAACACCATATATTTT
CASSPGQEQQGNTIYF
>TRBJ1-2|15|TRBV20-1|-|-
TGCAGTGCTAGAGATCCGACTGGGGTAAACTATGGCTACACCTTC
CSARDPTGVNYGYTF
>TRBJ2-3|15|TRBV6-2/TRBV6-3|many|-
TGTGCCAGCAGTTCCGGACAGCTAAACACAGATACGCAGTATTTT
CASSSGQLNTDTQYF
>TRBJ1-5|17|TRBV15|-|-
TGTGCCACCAGCAGAGATGGGGGTTGGGGGGCAGAGCAGCCCCAGCATTTT
CATSRDGGWGAEQPQHF
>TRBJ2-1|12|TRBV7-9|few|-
TGTGCCAGCAGCTTGGAGGACAATGAGCAGTTCTTC
CASSLEDNEQFF
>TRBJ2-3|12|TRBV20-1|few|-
TGCAGTGCTAGCCTAGCCACAGATACGCAGTATTTT
CSASLATDTQYF
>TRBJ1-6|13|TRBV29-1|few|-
TGCAGCGTTGCGGGGGGTTATAATTCACCCCTCCACTTT
CSVAGGYNSPLHF
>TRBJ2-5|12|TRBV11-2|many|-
TGTGCCAGCAGCTTGTTTTTGGAGACCCAGTACTTC
CASSLFLETQYF
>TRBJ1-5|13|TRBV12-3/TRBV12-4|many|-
TGTGCCAGCAACTCCTGGGGGAGACAGCCCCAGCATTTT
CASNSWGRQPQHF
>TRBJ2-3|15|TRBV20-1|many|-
TGCAGTGCTAGAGCGGGACTTTGGGGGACAGATACGCAGTATTTT
CSARAGLWGTDTQYF
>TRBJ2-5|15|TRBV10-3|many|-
TGTGCCATCAGTGAGTCGAACGGGGGCGGTGAGACCCAGTACTTC
CAISESNGGGETQYF
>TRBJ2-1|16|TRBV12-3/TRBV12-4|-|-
TGTACCAGCAGTTTAATCTTGGGACAAGACTACAATGAGCAGTTCTTC
CTSSLILGQDYNEQFF
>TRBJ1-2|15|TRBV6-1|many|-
TGTGCCAGCAGTGATGATGGGTTCTATCACTATGGCTACACCTTC
CASSDDGFYHYGYTF
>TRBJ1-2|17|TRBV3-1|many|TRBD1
TGTGCCAGCAGTCAAAACCCGGACAGGACTTTTAACTATGGCTACACCTTC
CASSQNPDRTFNYGYTF
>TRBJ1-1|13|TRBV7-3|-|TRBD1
TGTGCCAGCAGCTTAACCGGACAGGCGGAAGCTTTCTTT
CASSLTGQAEAFF
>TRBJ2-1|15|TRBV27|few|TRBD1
TGTGCCAGCAGTCCCCGAGGGGACAGCCTGAATGAGCAGTTCTTC
CASSPRGDSLNEQFF
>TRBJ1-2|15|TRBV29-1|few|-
TGCAGCGTTGAATGGTGGGGGAGTGAAGGCTATGGCTACACCTTC
CSVEWWGSEGYGYTF
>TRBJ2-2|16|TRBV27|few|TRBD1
TGTGCCAGCAGAGTGACAGGGGACCCGAACACCGGGGAGCTGTTTTTT
CASRVTGDPNTGELFF
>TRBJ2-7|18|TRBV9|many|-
TGTGCCAGCAGCGTAGGTTCCCCTCGGGACACGGGGACCTACGAGCAGTACTTC
CASSVGSPRDTGTYEQYF
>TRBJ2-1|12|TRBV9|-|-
TGTGCCAGCAGCGTAGTCCCCCATGAGCAGTTCTTC
CASSVVPHEQFF
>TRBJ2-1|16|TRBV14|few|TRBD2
TGTGCCAGCAGCCATCCTAGCGGGGGGACCTACAATGAGCAGTTCTTC
CASSHPSGGTYNEQFF
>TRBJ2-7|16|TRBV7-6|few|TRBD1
TGTGCCAGCAGCTTAGGGTGGGACAGCTCGGCCTACGAGCAGTACTTC
CASSLGWDSSAYEQYF
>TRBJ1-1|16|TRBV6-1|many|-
TGTGCCAGCAGCGTCCCGACTGGGAGGCGGCTCACTGAAGCTTTCTTT
CASSVPTGRRLTEAFF
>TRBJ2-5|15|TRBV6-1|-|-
TGTGCCAGCAGTAGAGGGGGGGACAGGTCAAGTACCCAGTACTTC
CASSRGGDRSSTQYF
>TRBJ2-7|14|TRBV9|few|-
TGTGCCAGCAGCGTAGGTGGGCGGGCGAGCGAGCAGTACTTC
CASSVGGRASEQYF
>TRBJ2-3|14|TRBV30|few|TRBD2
TGTGCCTGGGACCCGGGGGGACTCACAGATACGCAGTATTTT
CAWDPGGLTDTQYF
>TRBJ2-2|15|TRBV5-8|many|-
TGTGCCAGCCCCCATTCCCAGACCTTGACCGGGGAGCTGTTTTTT
CASPHSQTLTGELFF
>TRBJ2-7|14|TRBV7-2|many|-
TGTGCCAGCAGCACTCACGGGAGCTCCTACGAGCAGTACTTC
CASSTHGSSYEQYF
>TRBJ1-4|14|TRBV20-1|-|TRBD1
TGCAGTGCTAGAGACCGGACAGGGGACGAAAAACTGTTTTTT
CSARDRTGDEKLFF